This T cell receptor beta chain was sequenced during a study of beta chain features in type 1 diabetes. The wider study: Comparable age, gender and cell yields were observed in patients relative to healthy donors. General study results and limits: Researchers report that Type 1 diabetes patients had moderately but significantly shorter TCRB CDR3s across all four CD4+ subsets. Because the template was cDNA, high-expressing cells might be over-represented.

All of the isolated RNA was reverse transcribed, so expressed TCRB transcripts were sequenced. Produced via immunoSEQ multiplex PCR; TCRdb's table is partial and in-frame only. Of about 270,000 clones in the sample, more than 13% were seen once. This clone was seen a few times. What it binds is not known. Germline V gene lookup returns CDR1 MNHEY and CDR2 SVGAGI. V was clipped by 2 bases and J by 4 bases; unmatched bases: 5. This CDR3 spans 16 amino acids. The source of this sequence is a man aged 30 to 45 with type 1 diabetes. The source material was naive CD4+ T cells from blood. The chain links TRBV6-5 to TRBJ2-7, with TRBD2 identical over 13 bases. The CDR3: CASSYTGTSGKYEQYF. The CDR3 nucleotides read TGTGCCAGCAGTTACACCGGGACTAGCGGGAAGTACGAGCAGTACTTC.